These 8 T cell receptor beta chains were all obtained from the same sample, sequenced in a study of T-cell memory formation after mild COVID-19. MiXCR, applied by TCRdb to the 5' RACE reads, yields one record per CDR3 protein. The sample lists about 560,000 distinct CDR3 sequences; roughly 20% were seen once. The material sequenced was PBMCs or a T cell subset sorted from them (not recorded which). The source is an adult woman who had mild COVID-19 (a few samples of this study predate the infection). Cell type and time point are not known.

This clonotype has more than one count but fewer than ten. This chain uses TRBV10-1 with TRBJ1-6; D unresolved. V lost 5 bases to trimming and J lost 7 bases, with 15 bases between them. There are 15 residues in the CDR3. Germline V gene data show CDR1 as WNHNN and CDR2 as SYGVQD (reference sequence). CDR3 protein: CASSPLGPGNSPLHF. The CDR3 region has the DNA TGCGCCAGCAGTCCTCTAGGCCCGGGCAATTCACCCCTCCACTTT.

This clonotype was seen a few times. This chain uses TRBV15 with TRBJ2-6; D may be TRBD2 (6 bases). Germline V lookup: CDR1 LNHNV, CDR2 YYDKDF (reference sequence). Trimming pared 0 bases from V and 2 bases from J, leaving 8 bases between. The CDR3 totals 16 residues. As DNA, the CDR3 is TGTGCCACCAGCAGAGACAGGGAGGCTGGGGCCAACGTCCTGACTTTC. Its protein product is CATSRDREAGANVLTF.

This chain links TRBV12-3 or TRBV12-4 with TRBJ2-7, with TRBD2 matching over 8 bases. The V segment lost 5 bases and the J segment 4 bases; nucleotides outside the gene matches: 7. This CDR3 contains 14 residues. In DNA form, the CDR3 reads TGTGCCAGCAGTAAGAGGGTAGCGGGGTACGAGCAGTACTTC. This encodes CASSKRVAGYEQYF.

This clonotype occurred a few times. The gene calls are TRBV29-1 and TRBJ2-1, with 10 bases lining up with TRBD1. The CDR3 consists of 13 residues. Unmatched junction bases numbered 4, after V lost 4 bases and J lost 7 bases. In germline, CDR1 is SQVTM, CDR2 ANQGSEA. The DNA for the CDR3 is TGCAGCGTTGGGGACAGGGGTGGAAATGAGCAGTTCTTC. Residues: CSVGDRGGNEQFF.

This clonotype was seen at least ten times. The chain links TRBV7-9 to TRBJ2-7; 8 positions match TRBD1. The length of the CDR3 is 14 residues. CDR1 and CDR2 (germline): SEHNR, FQNEAQ (reference sequence). V lost 4 bases to trimming and J lost 6 bases; unmatched junction nucleotides: 8. CDR3 DNA: TGTGCCAGCAGCTCGACAGGGGTCGGAGGCGAGCAGTACTTC. This translates into CASSSTGVGGEQYF.

The J gene is TRBJ2-3, the V gene TRBV5-1; D tentatively fits TRBD1 or TRBD2 (7 bases each). Germline lookup yields CDR1 SGHRS and CDR2 YFSETQ. V was cut by 4 bases and J by 4 bases, with 19 bases left in between. The CDR3 covers 16 residues. CDR3 residues: CASSPGPGGGPDTQYF. CDR3 nucleotides: TGCGCCAGCAGCCCCGGCCCAGGGGGGGGCCCAGATACGCAGTATTTT.

This clonotype has only one observation. The J gene is TRBJ2-1, the V gene TRBV11-2, with TRBD2 as a possible D gene (6 bases). Per the germline V gene, CDR1 is SGHAT and CDR2 is FQNNGV. Trimming stripped 5 bases from V and 14 bases from J, with 22 bases between. The length of the CDR3 is 14 residues. For the CDR3, the DNA is TGTGCCAGCAGCCCGGCTGGGACTCTCCGTGTCAAGTTCTTC. The encoded protein is CASSPAGTLRVKFF.

This clonotype was observed a few times. The V and J genes are TRBV5-1 and TRBJ2-3; D is possibly TRBD2 (5 bases). V lost 3 bases and J lost 2, with 13 bases in between. Germline V gives CDR1 SGHRS, CDR2 YFSETQ. This CDR3 is 15 amino acids long. This CDR3 is CASSSEGILTDTQYF. In nucleotides, the CDR3 is TGCGCCAGCAGCTCAGAGGGCATTCTCACAGATACGCAGTATTTT.